This T cell receptor beta chain was sequenced in a study of tumor-infiltrating lymphocytes in primary liver carcinoma. Overall study results and limits: Tumor-adjacent and tumor-blood pairs showed less overlap than tumor region pairs.

CDR1 and CDR2 (germline): MDHEN, SYDVKM. There are 14 residues in the CDR3. From roughly 21-30 mg of unsorted bulk tissue, DNA and RNA were co-extracted together. Researchers generated TCR beta cDNA from approximately 520 ng of total RNA, relying on a constant-region primer. Three rounds of nested multiplex PCR with slightly modified ARM-PCR produced TCR beta libraries. TRBV1-TRBV30 forward primers paired with a C-beta reverse primer were used in the first two PCR rounds, which ran roughly 10 cycles each. TCRdb reanalysed the multiplex PCR reads using MiXCR and keeps one entry per CDR3 protein. Of around 88,000 distinct CDR3 sequences detected, approximately 72% appear once; the ten largest clones hold more than 25%. A note on this clonotype: Its specificity is unknown. One end of the junction fails to match germline, which may point to a read error.

The source material was tumor-adjacent normal liver tissue. The clonotype originates from a man aged 40-50 years with primary liver carcinoma and hepatitis B virus infection. The rearrangement links TRBV28 to TRBJ2-7; TRBD1 aligns across 9 bases. CDR3 nucleotide sequence: TGTGGCAGCAGTGAGGGGGGACAGGGCTACGAAGAGTACTTC. It yields the protein CGSSEGGQGYEEYF. The entire variable domain, with the rest obtained from reference TRBV28 and TRBJ2-7, is as follows: DVKVTQSSRYLVKRTGEKVFLECVQDMDHENMFWYRQDPGLGLRLIYFSYDVKMKEKGDIPEGYSVSREKKERFSLILESASTNQTSMYLCGSSEGGQGYEEYFGPGTRLTVT.